This T cell receptor (beta chain) was recorded in a study of blood T cell repertoires in COVID-19. Study-wide context: Sites in the United States, Italy and Spain provided acute and convalescent COVID-19 samples.

Profiling relied on immunoSEQ multiplex PCR, and the TCRdb table lists in-frame clones only, not all of them. This sample yields 150,000 to 200,000 clones, of which roughly three quarters are seen a single time; roughly 17% belongs to the top ten. With 6 bases removed from V and 3 bases from J, the gap between germline ends came to 11 bases. CDR1 and CDR2 (germline): MNHEY, SMNVEV (reference sequence). The CDR3 contains 13 residues. Sequenced input: PBMCs or T cells enriched from blood (not recorded which). The TCR sequence derives from a woman between 45 and 60 years old with acute COVID-19. The rearrangement links TRBV27 to TRBJ1-2; a possible D gene is TRBD1 (5 bases). Here the CDR3 reads CASRMGGDYGYTF. As DNA, the CDR3 is TGTGCCAGCAGGATGGGAGGGGACTATGGCTACACCTTC.